Shown below are 12 T cell receptor beta chains from a single sample sequenced in a study of brain T cells in children with intractable seizures. The assay was immunoSEQ multiplex PCR, and TCRdb's table has in-frame clones only and misses some. Among 340,000 or so clones, 93% were seen once, and the ten largest hold roughly 5.8%. Time point noted: blood from clinic visit 5 months post-surgery; TSC patient then seizure free. The sample was peripheral blood, taken about 5 months after surgery. These receptors were taken from a boy younger than two with tuberous sclerosis and intractable seizures.

The chain recombines TRBV20-1 with TRBJ2-5; a possible D gene is TRBD2 (6 bases). CDR3 length equals 15 residues. V dropped 3 bases and J dropped 4 bases, with 18 bases sitting between them. CDR1 is DFQATT, CDR2 SNEGSKA, per germline (reference sequence). CDR3 nucleotides: TGCAGTGCTAGTTACCCGGGAGCCGATGGAGAGACCCAGTACTTC. Translated, it gives CSASYPGADGETQYF.

The V gene is TRBV18, the J gene TRBJ1-1, with D perhaps TRBD1 (5 bases). From germline, CDR1 is KGHSH and CDR2 LQKENI. The CDR3 runs 18 residues. V lost 0 bases, J lost 3 bases, and 20 bases lay in between. The CDR3 DNA follows: TGTGCCAGCTCACCACCCGGAAGCAGGGCACACCTGGACACTGAAGCTTTCTTT. It codes for CASSPPGSRAHLDTEAFF. Full variable domain (remainder filled in from reference TRBV18 and TRBJ1-1): NAGVMQNPRHLVRRRGQEARLRCSPMKGHSHVYWYRQLPEEGLKFMVYLQKENIIDESGMPKERFSAEFPKEGPSILRIQQVVRGDSAAYFCASSPPGSRAHLDTEAFFGQGTRLTVV.

The chain carries TRBV5-1 and TRBJ1-6; no firm D call. The CDR3 has 18 amino acids. The germline V gene has CDR1 SGHRS and CDR2 YFSETQ. V lost 0 bases, J lost 3 bases, and 16 bases lay in between. CDR3 sequence reads: CASSLDQAVNGYNSPLHF. CDR3 sequence (DNA): TGCGCCAGCAGCTTGGATCAGGCGGTAAACGGCTATAATTCACCCCTCCACTTT.

V gene TRBV16 combines with J gene TRBJ1-1, with TRBD1 matching over 8 bases. The CDR3 loop spans 13 amino acids. The V and J ends lost 8 bases and 3 bases, in that order; junction bases with no gene match: 5. Germline V gene data show CDR1 as KGHSY and CDR2 as FQNENV. CDR3 protein: CASRFRGHTEAFF. For the CDR3, the DNA is TGTGCCAGCCGCTTCAGGGGGCACACTGAAGCTTTCTTT. Looking up the rest from reference TRBV16 and TRBJ1-1 gives the full variable domain: GEEVAQTPKHLVRGEGQKAKLYCAPIKGHSYVFWYQQVLKNEFKFLISFQNENVFDETGMPKERFSAKCLPNSPCSLEIQATKLEDSAVYFCASRFRGHTEAFFGQGTRLTVV.

This chain links TRBV9 with TRBJ2-7; D unclear. CDR1 is SGDLS, CDR2 YYNGEE, per germline. V was trimmed by 0 bases and J by 4 bases, leaving 8 bases between them. This CDR3 has 13 amino acids. The CDR3 protein is CASSVEVGYEQYF. CDR3 coding DNA: TGTGCCAGCAGCGTAGAGGTGGGGTACGAGCAGTACTTC.

This chain connects TRBV7-3 to TRBJ2-1; a weak D match, TRBD2 (7 bases). The CDR3 sequence is 14 residues long. V lost 3 bases and J lost 8, with 14 bases in between. Per the germline V gene, CDR1 is SGHTA and CDR2 is FQGTGA. The CDR3: CASSFRGGQHEQFF. CDR3 bases: TGTGCCAGCAGCTTCCGCGGGGGCCAACATGAGCAGTTCTTC.

This chain links TRBV21-1 with TRBJ2-7; TRBD2, the D gene given by the table, was not confirmed from the DNA. TRBV21-1 is described as a pseudogene. The CDR3 totals 13 residues. This chain's CDR3 is CASSKLGNNEQYF. The CDR3 region has the DNA TGTGCCAGCAGCAAACTAGGAAACAACGAGCAGTACTTC.

This chain uses TRBV4-1 with TRBJ2-6; tentative D call: TRBD2 (6 bases). This CDR3 spans 18 amino acids. CDR1 is MGHRA, CDR2 YSYEKL, per germline. Trimming took 0 bases from V and 0 from J, leaving 12 bases between them. The CDR3 region has the DNA TGCGCCAGCAGCCAAGAGGGACTCTCGGTCTCTGGGGCCAACGTCCTGACTTTC. Protein product: CASSQEGLSVSGANVLTF.

J is TRBJ1-1 and V is TRBV4-1; D might be TRBD1 (6 bases). Germline V CDR1 and CDR2: MGHRA, YSYEKL. Trimming took 2 bases from V and 8 from J, leaving 15 bases between them. The CDR3 is made up of 14 amino acids. The DNA of the CDR3 is TGCGCCAGCAGCCAAACTAACAGGGTCTCCGAAGCTTTCTTT. It codes for CASSQTNRVSEAFF.

The chain uses TRBV7-2 and TRBJ1-1, with a possible D match to TRBD1 (6 bases). V lost 1 base, J lost 3 bases, and 12 bases lay in between. Germline CDR1 and CDR2: SGHTA and FQGNSA. CDR3 length: 15 amino acids. Here the CDR3 reads CASSLDDRRYTEAFF. DNA for the CDR3: TGTGCCAGCAGCTTAGACGACAGGAGGTACACTGAAGCTTTCTTT.

This rearrangement joins TRBV4-1 to TRBJ2-1; possibly TRBD1 or TRBD2 for D (5 bases each). The CDR3 extends over 15 amino acids. CDR1 MGHRA and CDR2 YSYEKL come from the germline V gene. The ends were cut back, 5 bases at V and 0 bases at J, with 11 bases in the middle. This CDR3 reads CASSWTGGSYNEQFF. The CDR3 coding sequence is TGCGCCAGCAGCTGGACTGGGGGCTCCTACAATGAGCAGTTCTTC.

This chain links TRBV11-2 with TRBJ2-5, with a possible D match to TRBD1 (5 bases). V lost 1 base, J lost 0 bases, and 6 bases lay in between. Germline CDR1 SGHAT, CDR2 FQNNGV. This CDR3 has 14 amino acids. CDR3 protein: CASSLGGNQETQYF. The CDR3 DNA follows: TGTGCCAGCAGCTTAGGGGGCAACCAAGAGACCCAGTACTTC.